This TCR beta chain was captured in a study of cytomegalovirus exposure and HLA in healthy donors. Whole-study results and caveats: The study recorded 160 or so TCR beta chains that were cytomegalovirus-associated.

The PCR made use of 60 Vbeta and 13 Jbeta primers. Sequencing used immunoSEQ multiplex PCR; TCRdb keeps in-frame clones, though not all of them. Of 100,000 to 150,000 clones in the sample, 76% were seen once. Unmatched junction bases numbered 4, after V lost 5 bases and J lost 6 bases. The V gene's germline CDR1 is MDHEN and CDR2 SYDVKM. CDR3 size: 13 residues. Of note for this clone: Antigen: not known.

The clonotype comes from a man aged 50-59 years in good health and CMV-seronegative. The sequenced sample was PBMCs. This sequence joins TRBV28 and TRBJ2-4, with TRBD1 identical over 7 bases. In DNA, the CDR3 is TGTGCCAGCAGTCTGGGACAGTCAAACATTCAGTACTTC. The encoded protein is CASSLGQSNIQYF. Supplemented by reference TRBV28 and TRBJ2-4, the full variable domain reads DVKVTQSSRYLVKRTGEKVFLECVQDMDHENMFWYRQDPGLGLRLIYFSYDVKMKEKGDIPEGYSVSREKKERFSLILESASTNQTSMYLCASSLGQSNIQYFGAGTRLSVL.